This TCR beta chain comes out of a study of blood T cell repertoires in COVID-19. Germline-derived CDR1 and CDR2 are SGHDT and YYEEEE. Trimming took off 2 bases at V and 3 bases at J, with 8 bases between the two ends. The CDR3 runs to 13 residues. Per the original data handling: Reference gene primers were amplified, and this amplification served to estimate nucleated cell counts. Clones were sequenced by immunoSEQ multiplex PCR, and TCRdb holds only the in-frame ones, with some missing. V, J and clone size are those of that table, while D and trimming were read from the DNA. The sample consists of about 300,000 clones, around four fifths of them appearing once.

The sample consisted of peripheral blood. V gene TRBV5-6 combines with J gene TRBJ2-5; D may be TRBD2 (7 bases). The receptor was isolated from a woman in her fifties or sixties with acute or convalescent COVID-19. The CDR3: CASSLGGEETQYF. The CDR3, as DNA: TGTGCCAGCAGCTTAGGGGGGGAAGAGACCCAGTACTTC.